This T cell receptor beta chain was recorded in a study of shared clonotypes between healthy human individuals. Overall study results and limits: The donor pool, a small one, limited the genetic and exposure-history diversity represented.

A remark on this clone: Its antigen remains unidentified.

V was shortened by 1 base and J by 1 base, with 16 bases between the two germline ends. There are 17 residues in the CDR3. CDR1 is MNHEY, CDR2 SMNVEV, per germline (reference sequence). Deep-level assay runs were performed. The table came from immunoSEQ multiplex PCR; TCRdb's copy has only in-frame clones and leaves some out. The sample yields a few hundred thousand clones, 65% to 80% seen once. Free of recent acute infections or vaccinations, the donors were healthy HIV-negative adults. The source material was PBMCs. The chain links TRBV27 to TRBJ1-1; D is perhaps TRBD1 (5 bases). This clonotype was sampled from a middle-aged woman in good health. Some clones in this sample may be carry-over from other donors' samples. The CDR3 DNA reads TGTGCCAGCAGTTTATTTAATGTCGGGGCTGGGAACACTGAAGCTTTCTTT. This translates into CASSLFNVGAGNTEAFF.